The clone carrying this TCR beta chain was seen only once. Its antigen is still unknown. This CDR3 region has 13 residues. The germline V and J ends were trimmed by 3 bases and 1 base, with 6 bases remaining between them. Germline CDR1 reads SGHAT; CDR2 reads FQDESV (reference sequence). Repertoires were generated with immunoSEQ multiplex PCR, while TCRdb's copy carries only in-frame clones and drops some. The table has tens of thousands of clones, roughly 73% seen once; the top ten hold 1% to 1.5%. The data are from a study of vaccination effects on CD4 cells after COVID-19. Study conclusions and caveats: Late after vaccination, infection- and vaccine-induced clones showed marked clonal contraction.

Antigen-specific CD4+ T cells expanded by the ViraFEST assay with viral peptide pools were then sequenced. After less than 11 days in culture, the CD4+ T cells were isolated. Two-dose BNT162b2 or mRNA-1273 vaccination was given to participants. The healthy vaccine recipients, who had no prior SARS-CoV-2 infection, showed negative nucleocapsid antibodies. This receptor was taken from a human donor who received a COVID-19 vaccine. The V and J genes are TRBV11-1 and TRBJ1-1, with D uncertain. This sample comprised CD4+ T cells from PBMCs cultured with HCoV-229E spike peptides, obtained after COVID-19 vaccination. CDR3 coding DNA: TGTGCCAGCAGCTTTAATGCGAACACTGAAGCTTTCTTT. Amino acid sequence: CASSFNANTEAFF.